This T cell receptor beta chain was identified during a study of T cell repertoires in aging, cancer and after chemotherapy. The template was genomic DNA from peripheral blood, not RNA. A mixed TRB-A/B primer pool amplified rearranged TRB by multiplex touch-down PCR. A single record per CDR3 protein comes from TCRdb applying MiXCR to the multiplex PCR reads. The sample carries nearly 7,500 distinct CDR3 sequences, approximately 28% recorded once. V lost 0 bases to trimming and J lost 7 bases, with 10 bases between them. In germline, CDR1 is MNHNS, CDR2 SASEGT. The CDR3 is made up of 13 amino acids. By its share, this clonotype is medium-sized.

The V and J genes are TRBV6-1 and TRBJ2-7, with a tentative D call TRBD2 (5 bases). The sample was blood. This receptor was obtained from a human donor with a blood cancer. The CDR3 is CASSEAETGEQYF. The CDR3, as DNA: TGTGCCAGCAGTGAAGCAGAAACGGGAGAGCAGTACTTC.